Each of the 18 T cell receptor beta chains below was sequenced from the same sample in a study of regulatory T cells in long-lasting Graves disease. The sample's time point: persistent/refractory GD, antithyroid drugs over 5 years with positive TRAb. RNA isolated from PBMCs was used to make the TCR library. Both iRepertoire HTBI primers and Arm-PCR of CDR3 regions were used to build the TCR beta libraries. TCRdb re-called the multiplex PCR reads with MiXCR, one entry per CDR3 protein. The sample lists about 430,000 distinct CDR3 sequences, around a fifth occurring once. This sample comprised peripheral blood mononuclear cells (PBMCs), obtained when the disease was refractory, from a patient treated with antithyroid drugs. The receptors were sampled from a female donor with Graves disease.

The J gene is TRBJ1-5, the V gene TRBV2; D is undetermined. Trimming cost V 2 bases and J 1 base, with 6 bases left between them. The CDR3 spans 14 residues. Per germline, CDR1 SNHLY and CDR2 FYNNEI. The CDR3 is CASSELYSNQPQHF. The CDR3 nucleotides read TGTGCCAGCAGTGAATTATACAGCAATCAGCCCCAGCATTTT.

This chain connects TRBV5-1 to TRBJ2-3; 7 positions agree with TRBD1. V lost 2 bases and J lost 6; bases outside the gene matches: 12. From germline, CDR1 is SGHRS and CDR2 YFSETQ. The CDR3 has 16 amino acids. CDR3 loop: CASSFYPGQSSDTQYF. The CDR3 DNA sequence: TGCGCCAGCAGCTTCTACCCGGGACAGTCTTCCGATACGCAGTATTTT.

Regarding this clonotype: This may be a read error: a much more frequent sequence differs by one nucleotide. J is TRBJ2-7 and V is TRBV20-1; D unresolved. From germline, CDR1 is DFQATT and CDR2 SNEGSKA (reference sequence). This CDR3 region has 12 residues. DNA of the CDR3: TGCGGTGCCACCCCGGCGATATACGAGCAGTACTTC. Translation gives CGATPAIYEQYF.

This clonotype was picked up many times. The CDR3 region has the DNA TGTGCCTCCTTCACAGGGTATGGCTACACCTTC. This encodes CASFTGYGYTF. The chain is built from TRBV19 and TRBJ1-2, with D tentatively TRBD1 (6 bases). CDR3 length: 11 amino acids. CDR1 is LNHDA, CDR2 SQIVND, per germline (reference sequence). Trimming left V 11 bases short and J 5 bases short, with 12 bases between.

The chain employs TRBV28 and TRBJ2-3; no reliable D call. Trimming shortened V by 3 bases and J by 9 bases, and 16 bases separated the two germline ends. Germline CDR1 MDHEN, CDR2 SYDVKM. The CDR3 length is 14 residues. This CDR3 is CASSFQPMSGTQYF. Written as DNA, the CDR3 is TGTGCCAGCAGTTTTCAGCCTATGTCGGGCACGCAGTATTTT.

The chain combines TRBV10-3 with TRBJ2-7; 8 nucleotides match TRBD2. Per germline, CDR1 ENHRY and CDR2 SYGVKD. Trimming cost V 4 bases and J 4 bases; bases outside gene matches: 15. The CDR3 has 17 amino acids. The CDR3 DNA is TGTGCCATCAGTGGCGCGGGGAGAAGCGGGAGTGGGTACGAGCAGTACTTC. Translating gives CAISGAGRSGSGYEQYF.

The chain uses TRBV7-9 and TRBJ1-4, with D uncertain. CDR1 is SEHNR, CDR2 FQNEAQ, per germline (reference sequence). V lost 5 bases and J lost 0, with 10 bases in between. The CDR3 consists of 15 residues. The CDR3 is CASSPDRATNEKLFF. CDR3 nucleotides: TGTGCCAGCAGCCCCGACCGGGCAACTAATGAAAAACTGTTTTTT.

This clonotype was detected many times. This rearrangement joins TRBV2 to TRBJ2-1; D is tentatively TRBD1 or TRBD2 (5 bases each). CDR1 SNHLY and CDR2 FYNNEI come from the germline V gene. The CDR3 runs 17 residues. The V gene lost 5 bases and the J gene lost 4 bases, with 21 bases spanning the gap. CDR3 amino acids: CASSRGVGGSGYNEQFF. The CDR3 DNA follows: TGTGCCAGCAGTCGGGGCGTTGGGGGATCTGGATACAATGAGCAGTTCTTC.

This clonotype was found many times. This sequence joins TRBV2 and TRBJ2-5; 7 bases fit TRBD2. CDR1 and CDR2 from the germline V gene are SNHLY and FYNNEI. V was clipped by 8 bases and J by 3 bases; unmatched bases: 9. The CDR3 length is 14 residues. Here the CDR3 reads CASRWASGKETQYF. The CDR3 region has the DNA TGTGCCAGCCGTTGGGCTAGCGGTAAAGAGACCCAGTACTTC.

The rearrangement uses TRBV20-1 and TRBJ2-7, with TRBD1 identical over 7 bases. The V gene end was trimmed by 6 bases and the J gene end by 3 bases; junction bases not matched to a gene: 8. Germline assignment: CDR1 DFQATT and CDR2 SNEGSKA (reference sequence). The CDR3 is 13 residues long. CDR3 loop: CSASDRVVYEQYF. The DNA of the CDR3 is TGCAGTGCCTCCGACAGGGTGGTCTACGAGCAGTACTTC.

The table lists this clonotype with many counts. The chain joins TRBV11-2 to TRBJ1-1, with D tentatively TRBD1 (5 bases). Germline CDR1 reads SGHAT; CDR2 reads FQNNGV. V dropped 1 base and J dropped 4 bases, with 10 bases sitting between them. The CDR3 is 14 amino acids. The CDR3 protein is CASSLADSLTEAFF. The CDR3 DNA sequence: TGTGCCAGCAGCTTAGCCGACAGCCTCACTGAAGCTTTCTTT.

The rearrangement links TRBV9 to TRBJ2-1; D remains ambiguous. CDR1 is SGDLS, CDR2 YYNGEE, per germline. The V end was cut by 3 bases, the J end by 5 bases, with 18 bases between. This CDR3 comprises 16 residues. The CDR3 loop reads CASSAPGLPTNNEQFF. The CDR3 DNA follows: TGTGCCAGCAGCGCACCGGGCCTCCCCACGAACAATGAGCAGTTCTTC.

This clonotype was detected ten times or more. The chain uses TRBV7-9 and TRBJ1-4; 7 nucleotides line up with TRBD1. CDR1 and CDR2 from the germline V gene are SEHNR and FQNEAQ (reference sequence). The CDR3 is 13 amino acids. With V trimmed by 3 bases and J by 8 bases, 3 bases remained unmatched. The CDR3 is CASSFDRAEKLFF. DNA for the CDR3: TGTGCCAGCAGCTTCGACAGGGCCGAAAAACTGTTTTTT.

About this clonotype: This clone may be a read error of a much larger clone one base away. V and J are TRBV20-1 and TRBJ1-1; D uncertain. Germline loops: CDR1 DFQATT, CDR2 SNEGSKA (reference sequence). There are 15 residues in the CDR3. In nucleotides, the CDR3 is TGCAGTGCTACGGCGCCGGCTGGACCGAACACTGAAGTTTTCTTT. Amino acid sequence: CSATAPAGPNTEVFF.

This clonotype was seen ten or more times. The chain recombines TRBV20-1 with TRBJ1-1, with D uncertain. This CDR3 region has 17 residues. V was trimmed by 2 bases and J by 0 bases, leaving 19 bases between them. Germline loops: CDR1 DFQATT, CDR2 SNEGSKA (reference sequence). CDR3 sequence: CSARPRNDGSLNTEAFF. The CDR3 DNA is TGCAGTGCTAGACCGCGAAATGATGGCAGCTTGAACACTGAAGCTTTCTTT.

This clonotype was found many times. The V and J genes are TRBV2 and TRBJ1-2; unclear D gene. With 8 bases removed from V and 2 bases from J, the gap between germline ends came to 9 bases. The V gene's germline CDR1 is SNHLY and CDR2 FYNNEI. The CDR3 loop spans 12 amino acids. In DNA form, the CDR3 reads TGTGCCAGCGGCCTACAAAACTATGGCTACACCTTC. Its translation: CASGLQNYGYTF.

This clonotype was detected many times. The CDR3 DNA is TGCAGTGCTAGTTCGGGAAACTATGGCTACACCTTC. This codes for CSASSGNYGYTF. The chain links TRBV20-1 to TRBJ1-2; D gene ambiguous. Trimming shortened V by 3 bases and J by 2 bases, and 7 bases separated the two germline ends. Germline loops: CDR1 DFQATT, CDR2 SNEGSKA (reference sequence). The CDR3 extends over 12 amino acids.

This clonotype was recorded at least ten times. The chain couples TRBV2 to TRBJ2-7; 7 positions match TRBD2. There are 16 residues in the CDR3. J lost 0 bases, V lost 3 bases, and 8 bases had no gene match. CDR1 is SNHLY and CDR2 is FYNNEI in the germline V gene. The CDR3 DNA is TGTGCCAGCAGTGATATCCGGTGGGAGGGCTCCTACGAGCAGTACTTC. Translated: CASSDIRWEGSYEQYF.